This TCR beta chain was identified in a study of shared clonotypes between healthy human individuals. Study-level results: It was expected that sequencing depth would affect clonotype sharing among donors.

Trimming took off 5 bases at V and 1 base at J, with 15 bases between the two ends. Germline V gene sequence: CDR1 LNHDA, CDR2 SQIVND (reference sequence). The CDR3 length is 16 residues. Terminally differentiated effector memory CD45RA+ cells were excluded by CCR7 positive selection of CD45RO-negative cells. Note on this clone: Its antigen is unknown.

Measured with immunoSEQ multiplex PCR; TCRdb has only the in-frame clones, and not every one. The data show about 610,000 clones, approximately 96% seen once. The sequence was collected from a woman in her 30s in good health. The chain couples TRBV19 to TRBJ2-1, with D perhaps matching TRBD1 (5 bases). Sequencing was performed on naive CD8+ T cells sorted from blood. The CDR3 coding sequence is TGTGCCAGTAGTCCGTTAATCTCAGGGTCCTACAATGAGCAGTTCTTC. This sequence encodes CASSPLISGSYNEQFF.